This T cell receptor beta chain was captured in a study of blood T cell repertoires in COVID-19. The overall study: There were acute and convalescent COVID-19 samples, and they came from the United States, Italy and Spain.

Participant-given clinical history determined each cohort assignment. In Cohort 3, a recovered donor had either two negative PCRs, clearance, or symptom resolution. Germline V CDR1 and CDR2: LNHDA, SQIVND (reference sequence). This CDR3 region has 13 residues. V lost 7 bases and J 0 bases, leaving 7 bases between the germline ends. Measured with immunoSEQ multiplex PCR; TCRdb has only the in-frame clones, and not every one. The sample has around 170,000 clones, roughly 84% seen once; the top ten hold 7%. V is TRBV19 and J is TRBJ1-3, with a tentative D call TRBD1 (6 bases). The sample consisted of PBMCs or T cells enriched from blood (not recorded which). This TCR was sampled from a woman aged 45 to 65 who had recovered from COVID-19. Here the CDR3 reads CASKQGSGNTIYF. As DNA, the CDR3 is TGTGCCAGTAAACAGGGCTCTGGAAACACCATATATTTT.